The 21 T cell receptor beta chains listed next were all sequenced from one sample in a study of T-cell memory formation after mild COVID-19. TCRdb reanalysed the 5' RACE reads using MiXCR and keeps one entry per CDR3 protein. Here the sample spans around 80,000 distinct CDR3 sequences, approximately 15% being singletons. Input material: PBMCs or a T cell subset sorted from them (not recorded which). These TCRs come from an adult woman who had mild COVID-19 (a few samples of this study predate the infection). Cell type and time point are not known.

The chain is built from TRBV7-9 and TRBJ1-1, with 7 bases matching TRBD1. Trimming cost V 5 bases and J 8 bases; bases outside gene matches: 8. Germline lookup yields CDR1 SEHNR and CDR2 FQNEAQ (reference sequence). CDR3 length equals 13 residues. CDR3 sequence reads: CASSPPGRGEAFF. In DNA, the CDR3 is TGTGCCAGCAGCCCCCCCGGCAGGGGGGAAGCTTTCTTT.

This clonotype was seen only a few times. The chain combines TRBV18 with TRBJ2-5; D is unclear. Germline V gene sequence: CDR1 KGHSH, CDR2 LQKENI. The CDR3 extends over 15 amino acids. V lost 2 bases and J 0 bases, leaving 10 bases between the germline ends. CDR3 loop: CASSPFGTYQETQYF. In DNA form, the CDR3 reads TGTGCCAGCTCACCATTCGGCACGTACCAAGAGACCCAGTACTTC.

There are many counts of this clonotype. The chain links TRBV10-3 to TRBJ2-1, with 8 positions matching TRBD2. The CDR3 loop spans 14 amino acids. V shed 2 bases and J 4 bases; nucleotides not matched to a gene: 1. Germline CDR1 ENHRY, CDR2 SYGVKD. The CDR3 DNA sequence: TGTGCCATCAGTGAGACTAGCGGATACAATGAGCAGTTCTTC. Protein product: CAISETSGYNEQFF.

The chain recombines TRBV5-6 with TRBJ2-6; weak D call: TRBD2 (6 bases). This CDR3 region has 15 residues. Trimming pared 6 bases from V and 0 bases from J, leaving 10 bases between. Per the germline V gene, CDR1 is SGHDT and CDR2 is YYEEEE. CDR3 coding DNA: TGTGCCAGCACGGGAGTTCACTCTGGGGCCAACGTCCTGACTTTC. This codes for CASTGVHSGANVLTF.

This clonotype was observed a handful of times. The chain's CDR3 is CSVGLTGGIYNEQFF. CDR3 DNA: TGCAGCGTTGGGTTGACAGGGGGTATCTACAATGAGCAGTTCTTC. The gene calls are TRBV29-1 and TRBJ2-1, with TRBD1 matching over 9 bases. The length of the CDR3 is 15 residues. Germline-derived CDR1 and CDR2 are SQVTM and ANQGSEA. After removal of 4 bases from V and 3 bases from J, the junction contained 7 bases not matched to a gene.

This clonotype was seen more than once but under ten times. The rearrangement links TRBV5-6 to TRBJ2-1, with 9 bases that match TRBD2. V was clipped by 0 bases and J by 7 bases; unmatched bases: 5. The germline V gene encodes CDR1 SGHDT and CDR2 YYEEEE. This CDR3 has 15 residues. The CDR3 DNA reads TGTGCCAGCAGCTTGGGCGGGGGGGCTTGGAATGAGCAGTTCTTC. It translates to CASSLGGGAWNEQFF. Full variable domain (rest looked up from reference TRBV5-6 and TRBJ2-1): DAGVTQSPTHLIKTRGQQVTLRCSPKSGHDTVSWYQQALGQGPQFIFQYYEEEERQRGNFPDRFSGHQFPNYSSELNVNALLLGDSALYLCASSLGGGAWNEQFFGPGTRLTVL.

This clonotype was detected a few times. The V gene is TRBV7-8, the J gene TRBJ1-5; D possibly corresponds to TRBD1 (6 bases). The CDR3 sequence is 16 residues long. V lost 1 base and J 1 base, leaving 11 bases between the germline ends. Germline values: CDR1 SGHVS, CDR2 FQNEAQ. CDR3 bases: TGTGCCAGCAGCTTAGATGAAAGGGGGAGCAATCAGCCCCAGCATTTT. The encoded protein is CASSLDERGSNQPQHF.

This clonotype was seen many times. The CDR3 coding sequence is TGCGCCAGCAGCTTGAGCGGGTATGGGCTGGGGCAAGAGACCCAGTACTTC. Its translation is CASSLSGYGLGQETQYF. The chain is built from TRBV5-1 and TRBJ2-5; weak D call: TRBD2 (6 bases). The CDR3 is 17 residues long. The V end lost 1 base, the J end lost 2 bases, and 18 bases lay between the germline ends. The germline V gene has CDR1 SGHRS and CDR2 YFSETQ. The full variable domain, its missing parts supplied by reference TRBV5-1 and TRBJ2-5, is KAGVTQTPRYLIKTRGQQVTLSCSPISGHRSVSWYQQTPGQGLQFLFEYFSETQRNKGNFPGRFSGRQFSNSRSEMNVSTLELGDSALYLCASSLSGYGLGQETQYFGPGTRLLVL.

V and J are TRBV6-5 and TRBJ1-2; no clear D gene. Trimming removed 4 bases at V and 8 bases at J, with 20 bases between. This CDR3 is built from 15 residues. Germline V lookup: CDR1 MNHEY, CDR2 SVGAGI. The CDR3 protein is CASSFLWLDSGGYTF. The CDR3 DNA reads TGTGCCAGCAGTTTCCTATGGCTCGACTCGGGGGGCTACACCTTC.

The chain carries TRBV4-2 and TRBJ2-1, with D perhaps being TRBD1 or TRBD2 (6 bases each). The germline V and J ends were trimmed by 0 bases and 8 bases, with 11 bases remaining between them. The CDR3 spans 14 residues. From germline, CDR1 is LGHNA and CDR2 YNFKEQ. The CDR3 bases are TGTGCCAGCAGCCAAGACTGGGGGGCATATGAGCAGTTCTTC. This translates into CASSQDWGAYEQFF.

J is TRBJ2-4 and V is TRBV27; a possible D gene is TRBD1 (6 bases). The CDR3 has 13 amino acids. Germline V CDR1 and CDR2: MNHEY, SMNVEV (reference sequence). Trimming removed 4 bases at V and 8 bases at J, with 12 bases between. Here the CDR3 reads CASSSPWTDIQYF. The CDR3, as DNA: TGTGCCAGCAGTTCCCCATGGACAGACATTCAGTACTTC.

The V and J genes are TRBV5-1 and TRBJ1-2; 8 bases agree with TRBD1. CDR1 is SGHRS, CDR2 YFSETQ, per germline. The CDR3 loop spans 14 amino acids. V was pared by 3 bases and J by 6 bases, with 7 bases of the junction left unmatched. In nucleotides, the CDR3 is TGCGCCAGCAGCTGGGGACAGGCGAGGCATGGCTACACCTTC. Translating it yields CASSWGQARHGYTF.

This clonotype was found a few times. The V call is TRBV7-6, the J call TRBJ2-1, with TRBD2 as a possible D gene (6 bases). The germline V gene has CDR1 SGHVS and CDR2 FNYEAQ. V lost 5 bases to trimming and J lost 2 bases, with 13 bases between them. The CDR3 is made up of 15 amino acids. The CDR3 loop is CASSQLDYPYNEQFF. The CDR3, as DNA: TGTGCCAGCAGCCAGCTGGACTACCCCTACAATGAGCAGTTCTTC.

This clonotype was counted between two and nine times. V gene TRBV5-1 combines with J gene TRBJ1-4; 8 nucleotides line up with TRBD1. V trimming: 0 bases; J trimming: 5 bases; junction bases outside the gene matches: 6. CDR1 is SGHRS, CDR2 YFSETQ, per germline. This CDR3 has 16 amino acids. The CDR3 loop reads CASSLENRDRNEKLFF. The CDR3 DNA reads as TGCGCCAGCAGCTTGGAAAACCGGGACAGGAATGAAAAACTGTTTTTT.

The chain uses TRBV30 and TRBJ2-1, with D unclear. Trimming left V 2 bases short and J 5 bases short, with 10 bases between. The germline V gene encodes CDR1 GTSNPN and CDR2 SVGIG (reference sequence). The CDR3 is made up of 13 amino acids. The CDR3 DNA is TGTGCCTGGAGTTCTAGTTCTCACAATGAGCAGTTCTTC. It codes for CAWSSSSHNEQFF.

The chain links TRBV3-1 to TRBJ2-5; TRBD1 aligns across 9 bases. Trimming took 0 bases from V and 5 from J; bases not matched to a gene: 4. In germline, CDR1 is LGHDT, CDR2 YNNKEL (reference sequence). This CDR3 is 15 amino acids long. The CDR3: CASSQETGGLETQYF. Here the CDR3 DNA reads TGTGCCAGCAGCCAAGAAACAGGGGGCTTGGAGACCCAGTACTTC.

The rearrangement links TRBV5-1 to TRBJ1-1, with 7 nucleotides matching TRBD1. CDR3 length equals 16 residues. V trimming: 4 bases; J trimming: 2 bases; junction bases outside the gene matches: 11. The germline CDR1 and CDR2 sequences are SGHRS and YFSETQ. The CDR3 region is CASSQRTGFYNTEAFF. CDR3 DNA sequence: TGCGCCAGCAGCCAGAGGACAGGTTTTTATAACACTGAAGCTTTCTTT.

This clonotype appeared a few times. The chain joins TRBV20-1 to TRBJ1-1; D remains ambiguous. Trimming removed 0 bases at V and 7 bases at J, with 18 bases between. The CDR3 runs to 15 residues. Germline values: CDR1 DFQATT, CDR2 SNEGSKA (reference sequence). CDR3 in DNA: TGCAGTGCTAGAGATCCTGTCACATTAGGAGGTGAAGCTTTCTTT. This encodes CSARDPVTLGGEAFF.

The V and J genes are TRBV28 and TRBJ2-7; D might be TRBD2 (5 bases). Germline-derived CDR1 and CDR2 are MDHEN and SYDVKM. V was trimmed by 2 bases and J by 3 bases, leaving 8 bases between them. The CDR3 runs to 13 residues. The CDR3 spells CASSLGGIYEQYF. The CDR3 nucleotides read TGTGCCAGCAGTTTAGGAGGCATCTACGAGCAGTACTTC.

This clonotype was detected many times. The rearrangement links TRBV7-8 to TRBJ1-1; no firm D call. The CDR3 runs to 12 residues. Between the trimmed V and J ends, which lost 5 bases and 1 base, there was a span of 5 bases. Germline loops: CDR1 SGHVS, CDR2 FQNEAQ. CDR3 sequence (DNA): TGTGCCAGCAGCATACAGAACACTGAAGCTTTCTTT. This codes for CASSIQNTEAFF.

This clonotype was found a few times. The rearrangement links TRBV15 to TRBJ2-6, with a weak D call TRBD1 (7 bases). Germline V gene sequence: CDR1 LNHNV, CDR2 YYDKDF (reference sequence). The CDR3 runs 16 residues. V lost 4 bases and J 2 bases, leaving 12 bases between the germline ends. The CDR3 is CATSIRGTAGANVLTF. CDR3 DNA sequence: TGTGCCACCAGCATTCGCGGGACAGCTGGGGCCAACGTCCTGACTTTC.